This T cell receptor (beta chain) is drawn from a study of regulatory T cells in long-lasting Graves disease. The study, taken as a whole, reports: The study found persistent patients shared more public clonotypes (around 2,500) than new patients (around 870).

Noted time point: persistent/refractory GD, antithyroid drugs over 5 years with positive TRAb. Generation of the TCR library employed RNA extracted from PBMCs. The diagnosis of Graves' disease used American Thyroid Association guidelines. In this sample, this clonotype turned up many times. Its antigen is not known. Construction of the TCR beta libraries employed iRepertoire HTBI primers in conjunction with Arm-PCR of CDR3 regions. TCRdb re-called the multiplex PCR reads with MiXCR, one entry per CDR3 protein. This table has approximately 380,000 distinct CDR3 sequences, about a fifth appearing once. This clonotype was obtained from a female donor with Graves disease. The material sequenced was peripheral blood mononuclear cells (PBMCs), taken when the disease was refractory, from a patient treated with antithyroid drugs.

The CDR3 here is CASSPPSASETQYF. The DNA of the CDR3 is TGTGCCAGCTCACCCCCATCAGCGTCCGAGACCCAGTACTTC. This chain connects TRBV18 to TRBJ2-5; D is unresolved. Germline V lookup: CDR1 KGHSH, CDR2 LQKENI. The CDR3 consists of 14 residues. V was clipped by 3 bases and J by 5 bases, with 13 bases between them.